Listed here is a single T cell receptor (beta chain). What it binds is unknown. V was cut by 5 bases and J by 10 bases, with 9 bases left in between. Germline assignment: CDR1 DFQATT and CDR2 SNEGSKA (reference sequence). There are 10 residues in the CDR3. This entry comes from a study of T cells in localized non-small cell lung cancer. Study-level findings and limits: Sequencing covered just one tumor region, so heterogeneity cannot be ruled out. Among the top 100 tumor clones, a median approximately 55 appeared in adjacent lung. In the blood, greater T cell density corresponded to longer overall survival.

TCRdb's copy holds only in-frame clones and misses some; the assay was immunoSEQ multiplex PCR. The repertoire holds more than 10,000 clones, with 86% as singletons. This TCR was recovered from a male donor aged 60 or older with stage III lung adenocarcinoma. This chain links TRBV20-1 with TRBJ2-1; D not certain. Sequencing was performed on peripheral blood, taken before any cancer treatment. In DNA, the CDR3 is TGCAGTGCTGCCGTTTCGGAGCAGTTCTTC. Protein product: CSAAVSEQFF.